Reported below is one T cell receptor beta chain. The data were produced by immunoSEQ multiplex PCR, yet TCRdb's version contains in-frame clones alone and is incomplete. The profile shows about 99,000 clones, around 89% of them singletons. The CDR3 consists of 16 residues. CDR1 and CDR2 from the germline V gene are SGHTA and FQGNSA. Trimming shortened V by 3 bases and J by 0 bases, and 11 bases separated the two germline ends. The sample is drawn from a study of control samples from healthy donors and cancer patients. The genes are TRBV7-2 and TRBJ1-4; no clear D gene. The TCR sequence derives from a man in his sixties with lung cancer. Sequences were obtained from PBMCs. CDR3 region: CASSFQHGSTNEKLFF. The CDR3 bases are TGTGCCAGCAGCTTTCAACACGGATCAACTAATGAAAAACTGTTTTTT.